The source of this T cell receptor beta chain is a study of blood T cell repertoires in COVID-19 (dated by TCRdb to the early 2020s). Notes on the research overall: Samples from collaborators originated in the United States, Italy and Spain and spanned both the acute and convalescent phases of COVID-19. The prospective study material was composed of cDNA or gDNA derived from T cells, B-cell-depleted T cells, or PBMCs. Subjects who had been exposed to COVID-19, were actively infected with it, or had recovered from it provided the deeply sampled blood TCRbeta repertoires that made up the dataset. The repertoires were released in a freely available public database intended as a resource for research on the immune response to SARS-CoV-2. The samples were drawn from the first 160 participants of the ongoing ImmuneRACE study and from 950 to 1,500 subjects provided by 6 global collaborators. A de-identified subject ID, COVID-19 status, age in years and sex were almost always included in the sample metadata. Where available, HLA class I and class II types were taken from metadata supplied by the sample provider and were not determined by assay-based typing. What the research found in general, with its limitations: The quantity of clinical and demographic metadata differed by source and by participant and was supplied without curation.

V is trimmed back by 1 base and J by 0 bases, and the junction contains 16 bases that no gene match accounts for. CDR3 length: 21 amino acids, cysteine to phenylalanine. CDR3 DNA only is kept here, 63 bases in frame from base 1. CDR1 is given as SGHRS and CDR2 as YFSETQ, both from the germline V gene. TCRbeta CDR3 regions were amplified from genomic DNA by means of the immunoSEQ Assay, a bias-controlled multiplex PCR. Concerning the study's data processing: The number of nucleated cells in each sample was estimated from the amplification of reference gene primers within the assay. Sequence reads were collapsed and filtered to measure the absolute abundance of every unique TCRbeta CDR3 rearrangement. For each sample, productive Simpson clonality was calculated as the square root of Simpson's diversity index across productive rearrangements. TCRdb obtained this table from immuneACCESS and retained in-frame rearrangements with V and J assigned. These tables miss some clones; where compared with another copy, unresolved V genes account for less than half of the shortfall, and the remainder is unexplained. V, J and clone size reflect that table, while D and trimming were determined from the DNA. In all, the sample holds hundreds of thousands of clones, and roughly four fifths of those were seen once. The top ten clones comprise around 7.5% of the sample.

As concerns this clone: What this receptor recognizes is not known. Within one base of it there is no much larger clone, and no base qualities were kept.

One collaborating source in Seattle enrolled patients during active infection and followed them longitudinally through the course of disease. Each collaborating institution followed its own protocols to collect whole blood in K2EDTA tubes. For TCRbeta analysis, collaborator samples were shipped as frozen whole blood, as isolated PBMCs, or as DNA extracted from either sample type. The material sequenced was peripheral blood. The clonotype was recovered from a woman of 80 years or more with COVID-19, enrolled during active disease. The chain employs TRBV5-1 and TRBJ2-1; 10 junctional bases match TRBD2. The nucleotides are TGCGCCAGCAGCTTGTTCCTGGGGCTAGCGGGGGTACCGGCCTCCTACAATGAGCAGTTCTTC. Translated, this is CASSLFLGLAGVPASYNEQFF. The full variable domain, with segments outside the CDR3 supplied by the reference TRBV5-1 and TRBJ2-1 proteins, appears as KAGVTQTPRYLIKTRGQQVTLSCSPISGHRSVSWYQQTPGQGLQFLFEYFSETQRNKGNFPGRFSGRQFSNSRSEMNVSTLELGDSALYLCASSLFLGLAGVPASYNEQFFGPGTRLTVL.